The TCR beta chain described here comes from a study of blood T cells in healthy people across ages. Study-wide points: Naive T cell percentage by flow cytometry tracked strongly with beta diversity.

Each donor had ten milliliters of peripheral blood drawn. This clonotype has at least ten counts. Its cognate antigen is unknown. A sample-barcoded 5' primer and a J-beta primer mix were used in a second PCR of about 6 to 12 cycles. Sequencing yielded, for each sample, at least 2.5 million paired-end reads carrying CDR3. TCRdb re-analysed the 5' RACE reads in MiXCR, keeping a single row per CDR3 protein. The table records some 1.7 million distinct CDR3 sequences, over 25% of them present only once. Per the germline V gene, CDR1 is SEHNR and CDR2 is FQNEAQ (reference sequence). The CDR3 is 12 amino acids. Between the trimmed V and J ends, which lost 4 bases and 4 bases, there was a span of 5 bases.

The sequencing input was blood. The chain has TRBV7-9 and TRBJ2-1, with D perhaps assigned TRBD1 or TRBD2 (5 bases each). The clonotype comes from a woman aged 30 to 39 in good health. The CDR3 sequence is CASSWGYNEQFF. The CDR3, as DNA: TGTGCCAGCAGCTGGGGGTACAATGAGCAGTTCTTC.